What follows describes a single TCR beta chain. The entry originates in a study of radiation and T cells in renal cell carcinoma. Profiling relied on immunoSEQ multiplex PCR, and the TCRdb table lists in-frame clones only, not all of them. This sample has about 130,000 clones, with around four fifths found just once. Time point denoted: blood 2 weeks post-SBRT. Treatment noted: 15 Gy SBRT to primary tumor, nephrectomy 4 weeks later. The CDR3 spans 16 residues. Trimming took off 8 bases at V and 0 bases at J, with 17 bases between the two ends. The germline V gene encodes CDR1 SGHTA and CDR2 FQGNSA. The V and J genes are TRBV7-2 and TRBJ1-5; no firm D call. The sequencing used blood, collected from a patient whose treatment included radiotherapy and nephrectomy. This clonotype was sampled from a woman in her fifties or sixties with renal cell carcinoma. The CDR3, as DNA: TGTGCCAGCTCCCCCGTGTCCGGCTATAGCAATCAGCCCCAGCATTTT. Translated, it gives CASSPVSGYSNQPQHF.